This is a list of T cell receptor beta chains from one sample in a study of human T cells and chemical hapten exposure. TCRdb re-called the RACE reads with MiXCR, one entry per CDR3 protein. Here the sample spans more than 300,000 distinct CDR3 sequences, 5.1% being singletons. The specimen was whole blood, collected in connection with sensitization to the hapten diphenylcyclopropenone (DPC). These receptors were collected from a woman aged 45-65 years with alopecia areata. Some clones in this sample may be carry-over from other donors' samples. Both conserved end residues are part of each CDR3. A D gene is named only where the DNA matches it firmly. Expanded clones get a size class; other rows say once, few or many, or leave the size out.

many,TRBD2,TRBV28,TRBJ2-7,15,CASSDRGRADYEQYF,TGTGCCAGCAGTGATCGAGGGAGGGCCGATTACGAGCAGTACTTC
few,-,TRBV15,TRBJ2-7,15,CATSRGGTGSYEQYF,TGTGCCACCAGCAGAGGGGGGACGGGTTCCTACGAGCAGTACTTC
few,TRBD2,TRBV12-3/TRBV12-4,TRBJ2-7,15,CASNSAGGPTYEQYF,TGTGCCAGCAATTCAGCGGGGGGACCTACCTACGAGCAGTACTTC
many,-,TRBV9,TRBJ2-7,14,CASSGPGTNYEQYF,TGTGCCAGCAGCGGACCCGGGACGAACTACGAGCAGTACTTC
few,-,TRBV7-2,TRBJ2-7,14,CASSLGQGGHEQYF,TGTGCCAGCAGCTTAGGGCAGGGCGGCCACGAGCAGTACTTC
many,-,TRBV7-9,TRBJ2-7,14,CASSPRTGTYEQYF,TGTGCCAGCAGCCCCCGGACGGGCACCTACGAGCAGTACTTC
few,TRBD2,TRBV6-6,TRBJ2-6,15,CASSPGGTGANVLTF,TGTGCCAGCAGTCCCGGGGGGACTGGGGCCAACGTCCTGACTTTC
-,-,TRBV2,TRBJ2-3,11,CASSTKDTQYF,TGTGCCAGCAGTACTAAGGATACGCAGTATTTT
few,TRBD1,TRBV27,TRBJ2-1,15,CASSLSTGGPNEQFF,TGTGCCAGCAGTTTATCCACAGGGGGCCCCAATGAGCAGTTCTTC
many,-,TRBV6-2/TRBV6-3,TRBJ1-1,15,CASSYDVRGSTEAFF,TGTGCCAGCAGTTACGATGTCAGGGGTAGCACTGAAGCTTTCTTT
few,TRBD1,TRBV24-1,TRBJ1-5,14,CATSEGQGYQPQHF,TGTGCCACCAGTGAGGGACAGGGCTATCAGCCCCAGCATTTT
few,-,TRBV28,TRBJ1-3,15,CASSFRGTRGNTIYF,TGTGCCAGCAGTTTCCGTGGGACGCGAGGAAACACCATATATTTT
many,-,TRBV12-5,TRBJ1-1,13,CASAQDGDTEAFF,TGTGCTAGTGCCCAGGATGGGGACACTGAAGCTTTCTTT
many,-,TRBV6-5,TRBJ2-2,15,CASRPWAANTGELFF,TGTGCCAGCAGGCCTTGGGCAGCGAACACCGGGGAGCTGTTTTTT
many,-,TRBV3-1,TRBJ2-3,14,CASSQDYREDTQYF,TGTGCCAGCAGCCAAGATTACAGGGAAGATACGCAGTATTTT
few,-,TRBV29-1,TRBJ2-3,13,CSVEGGVTDTQYF,TGCAGCGTTGAAGGGGGGGTCACAGATACGCAGTATTTT
many,TRBD1,TRBV28,TRBJ1-2,16,CASSSRQGLGNYGYTF,TGTGCCAGCAGTTCTAGACAGGGCCTAGGTAACTATGGCTACACCTTC
many,-,TRBV3-1,TRBJ1-2,14,CASSRAVDSWGYTF,TGTGCCAGCAGCCGAGCCGTGGACTCCTGGGGCTACACCTTC